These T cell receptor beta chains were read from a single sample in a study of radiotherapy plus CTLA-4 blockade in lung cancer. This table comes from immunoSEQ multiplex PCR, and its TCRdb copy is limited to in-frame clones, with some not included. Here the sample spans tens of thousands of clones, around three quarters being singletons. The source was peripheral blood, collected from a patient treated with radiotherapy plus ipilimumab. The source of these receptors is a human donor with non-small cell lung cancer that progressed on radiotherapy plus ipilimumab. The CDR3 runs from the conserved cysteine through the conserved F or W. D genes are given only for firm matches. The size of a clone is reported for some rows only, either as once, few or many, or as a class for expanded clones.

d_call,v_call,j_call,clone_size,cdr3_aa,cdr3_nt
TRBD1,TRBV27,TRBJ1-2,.,CASSLGTGYGYTF,TGTGCCAGCAGTTTAGGGACAGGCTATGGCTACACCTTC
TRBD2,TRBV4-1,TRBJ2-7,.,CASSQEGGTSGIGTYEQYF,TGCGCCAGCAGCCAAGAGGGCGGGACTAGCGGGATAGGGACCTACGAGCAGTACTTC
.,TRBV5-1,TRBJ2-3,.,CASSLGGVGSTDTQYF,TGCGCCAGCAGCTTGGGAGGGGTCGGCAGCACAGATACGCAGTATTTT
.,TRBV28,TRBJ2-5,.,CASSPYASALGETQYF,TGTGCCAGCAGCCCCTACGCTAGCGCGTTAGGAGAGACCCAGTACTTC
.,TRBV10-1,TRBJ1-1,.,CASSERDQAEAFF,TGCGCCAGCAGTGAGAGGGACCAGGCTGAAGCTTTCTTT
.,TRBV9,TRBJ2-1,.,CASSVEPGGGYNEQFF,TGTGCCAGCAGCGTAGAGCCTGGAGGGGGTTACAATGAGCAGTTCTTC
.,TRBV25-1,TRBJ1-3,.,CASSESASGNTIYF,TGTGCCAGCAGTGAATCGGCCTCTGGAAACACCATATATTTT
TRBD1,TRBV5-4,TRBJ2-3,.,CASSPAGGGTDTQYF,TGTGCCAGCAGCCCCGCAGGGGGTGGCACAGATACGCAGTATTTT
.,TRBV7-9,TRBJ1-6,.,CASSSDANSPLHF,TGTGCCAGCAGCTCCGATGCCAATTCACCCCTCCACTTT
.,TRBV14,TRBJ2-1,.,CASSPPGASYNEQFF,TGTGCCAGCAGCCCCCCCGGGGCGTCCTACAATGAGCAGTTCTTC
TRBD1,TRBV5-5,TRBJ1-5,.,CASSSGDRDHQPQHF,TGTGCCAGCAGCTCGGGGGACAGGGACCATCAGCCCCAGCATTTT
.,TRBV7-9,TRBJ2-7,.,CASSRPTGSVNEQYF,TGTGCCAGCAGCCGTCCGACGGGATCAGTCAACGAGCAGTACTTC
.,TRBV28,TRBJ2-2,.,CASSLPSIGGELFF,TGTGCCAGCAGTTTACCGTCTATCGGCGGGGAGCTGTTTTTT
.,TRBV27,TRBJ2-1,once,CASSPRRGANEQFF,TGTGCCAGCAGTCCTCGCCGGGGGGCCAATGAGCAGTTCTTC
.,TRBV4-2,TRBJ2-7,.,CASSQEEGLSYEQYF,TGTGCCAGCAGCCAAGAGGAGGGCCTCTCCTACGAGCAGTACTTC
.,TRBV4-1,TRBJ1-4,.,CASRGRGEKLFF,TGCGCCAGCCGGGGGCGGGGGGAAAAACTGTTTTTT
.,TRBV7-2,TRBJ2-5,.,CASSLVGGIVQETQYF,TGTGCCAGCAGCTTAGTAGGCGGTATAGTACAAGAGACCCAGTACTTC
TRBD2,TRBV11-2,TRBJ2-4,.,CASSLDAGGKGIQYF,TGTGCCAGCAGCTTAGATGCCGGGGGGAAGGGCATTCAGTACTTC